The clone carrying this T cell receptor (beta chain) appeared a few times. V gave up 6 bases and J gave up 6 bases; unmatched junction bases: 11. This CDR3 contains 15 residues. CDR1 and CDR2 (germline): SGHTA, FQGNSA. The time point denotes: patch test 3, about 24 weeks after DPC sensitization. Described treatment: therapeutic diphenylcyclopropenone sensitization with weekly scalp DPC. Blood sampling occurred before each patch-test application. The sample originates from a study of human T cells and chemical hapten exposure. TCRdb fed the RACE reads into MiXCR, producing one record per CDR3 protein. The sample comprises about 190,000 distinct CDR3 sequences, 24% of which are singletons, and roughly 2.5% rests with the top ten.

Material: whole blood, obtained in connection with sensitization to the hapten diphenylcyclopropenone (DPC). This sequence originates from a middle-aged woman with alopecia areata. Some clones in this sample may be carry-over from other donors' samples. The chain is built from TRBV7-2 and TRBJ2-1; 7 bases are a match to TRBD2. CDR3 coding DNA: TGTGCCAGCAGATCACGGGAGGCCCTCTTCAATGAGCAGTTCTTC. The encoded protein is CASRSREALFNEQFF.